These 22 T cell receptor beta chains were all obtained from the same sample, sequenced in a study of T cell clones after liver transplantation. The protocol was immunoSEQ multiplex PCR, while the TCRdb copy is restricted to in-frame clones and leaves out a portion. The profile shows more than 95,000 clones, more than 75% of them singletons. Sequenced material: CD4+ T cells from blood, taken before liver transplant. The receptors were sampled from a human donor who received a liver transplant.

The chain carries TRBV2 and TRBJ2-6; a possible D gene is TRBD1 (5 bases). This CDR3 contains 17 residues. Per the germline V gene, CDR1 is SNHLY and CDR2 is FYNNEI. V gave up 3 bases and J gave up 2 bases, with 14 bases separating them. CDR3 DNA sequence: TGTGCCAGCAGTGAGCTGGGGCCAGAGGCTGGGGCCAACGTCCTGACTTTC. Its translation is CASSELGPEAGANVLTF.

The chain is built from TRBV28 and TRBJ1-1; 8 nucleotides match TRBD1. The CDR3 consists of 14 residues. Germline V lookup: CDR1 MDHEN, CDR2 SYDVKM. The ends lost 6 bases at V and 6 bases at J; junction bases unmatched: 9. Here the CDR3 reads CASRTQGARSEAFF. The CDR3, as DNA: TGTGCCAGCAGGACGCAGGGGGCGCGGTCTGAAGCTTTCTTT. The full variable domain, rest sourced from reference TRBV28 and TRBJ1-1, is DVKVTQSSRYLVKRTGEKVFLECVQDMDHENMFWYRQDPGLGLRLIYFSYDVKMKEKGDIPEGYSVSREKKERFSLILESASTNQTSMYLCASRTQGARSEAFFGQGTRLTVV.

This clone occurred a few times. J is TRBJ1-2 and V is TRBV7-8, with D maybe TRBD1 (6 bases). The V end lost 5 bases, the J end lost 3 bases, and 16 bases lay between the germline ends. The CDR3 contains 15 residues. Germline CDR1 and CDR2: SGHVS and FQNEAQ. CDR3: CASSPGRGSDYGYTF. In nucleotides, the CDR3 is TGTGCCAGCAGCCCGGGGAGGGGGTCGGACTATGGCTACACCTTC.

DNA for the CDR3: TGTGCCTGGAGGGCTGGCAGCTCTGGGGCCAACGTCCTGACTTTC. Translating it yields CAWRAGSSGANVLTF. The chain couples TRBV30 to TRBJ2-6; no reliable D call. The CDR3 is made up of 15 amino acids. V was pared by 3 bases and J by 0 bases, with 9 bases between. The V gene's germline CDR1 is GTSNPN and CDR2 SVGIG (reference sequence).

This chain's CDR3 is CASSREGSYNEQFF. CDR3 bases: TGTGCCAGCAGCCGTGAGGGTAGCTACAATGAGCAGTTCTTC. This rearrangement joins TRBV7-9 to TRBJ2-1; the D gene is possibly TRBD2 (5 bases). Trimming pared 5 bases from V and 3 bases from J, leaving 11 bases between. Germline loops: CDR1 SEHNR, CDR2 FQNEAQ (reference sequence). There are 14 residues in the CDR3.

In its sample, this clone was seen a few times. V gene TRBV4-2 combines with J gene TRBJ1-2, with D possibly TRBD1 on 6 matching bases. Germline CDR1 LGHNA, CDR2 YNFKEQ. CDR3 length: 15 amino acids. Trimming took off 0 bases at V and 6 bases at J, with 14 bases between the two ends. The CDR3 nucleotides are TGTGCCAGCAGCCAAGATGGGGGCGCGGGGAATGGCTACACCTTC. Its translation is CASSQDGGAGNGYTF.

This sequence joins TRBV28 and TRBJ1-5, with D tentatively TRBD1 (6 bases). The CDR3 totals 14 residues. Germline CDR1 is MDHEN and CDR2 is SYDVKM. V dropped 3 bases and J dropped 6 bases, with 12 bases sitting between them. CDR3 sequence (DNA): TGTGCCAGCAGTTTCAGGGGAGTAGGTCAGCCCCAGCATTTT. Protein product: CASSFRGVGQPQHF.

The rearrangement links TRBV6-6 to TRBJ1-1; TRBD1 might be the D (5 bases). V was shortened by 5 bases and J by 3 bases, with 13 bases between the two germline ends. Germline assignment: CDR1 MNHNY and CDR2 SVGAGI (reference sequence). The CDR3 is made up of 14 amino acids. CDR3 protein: CASSEGIRDTEAFF. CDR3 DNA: TGTGCCAGCAGTGAGGGGATTCGGGACACTGAAGCTTTCTTT.

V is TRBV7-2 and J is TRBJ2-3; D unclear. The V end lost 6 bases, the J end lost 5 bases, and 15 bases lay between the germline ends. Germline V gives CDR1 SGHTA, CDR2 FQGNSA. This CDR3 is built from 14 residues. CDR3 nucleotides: TGTGCCAGCAGTTTATTTGTTGGCCTAGATACGCAGTATTTT. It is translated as CASSLFVGLDTQYF.

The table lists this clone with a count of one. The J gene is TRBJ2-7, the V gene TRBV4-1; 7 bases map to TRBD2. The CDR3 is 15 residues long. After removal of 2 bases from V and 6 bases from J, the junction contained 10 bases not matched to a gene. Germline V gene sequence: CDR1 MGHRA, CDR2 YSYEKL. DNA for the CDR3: TGCGCCAGCAGCCAAACCGGGGTAGCGGGTTTCGAGCAGTACTTC. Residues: CASSQTGVAGFEQYF.

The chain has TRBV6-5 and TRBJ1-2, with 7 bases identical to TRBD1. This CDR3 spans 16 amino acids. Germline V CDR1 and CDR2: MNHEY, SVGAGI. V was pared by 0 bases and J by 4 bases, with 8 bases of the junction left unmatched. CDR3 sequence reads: CASSYSGQLRRYGYTF. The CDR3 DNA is TGTGCCAGCAGTTACTCGGGACAGCTAAGACGCTATGGCTACACCTTC.

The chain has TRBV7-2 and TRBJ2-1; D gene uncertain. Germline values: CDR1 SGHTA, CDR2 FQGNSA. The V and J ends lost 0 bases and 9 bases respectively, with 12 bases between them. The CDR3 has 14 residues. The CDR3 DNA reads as TGTGCCAGCAGCTTAGCACCGGCGGCAATTGAGCAGTTCTTC. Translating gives CASSLAPAAIEQFF. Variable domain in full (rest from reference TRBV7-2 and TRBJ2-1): GAGVSQSPSNKVTEKGKDVELRCDPISGHTALYWYRQSLGQGLEFLIYFQGNSAPDKSGLPSDRFSAERTGGSVSTLTIQRTQQEDSAVYLCASSLAPAAIEQFFGPGTRLTVL.

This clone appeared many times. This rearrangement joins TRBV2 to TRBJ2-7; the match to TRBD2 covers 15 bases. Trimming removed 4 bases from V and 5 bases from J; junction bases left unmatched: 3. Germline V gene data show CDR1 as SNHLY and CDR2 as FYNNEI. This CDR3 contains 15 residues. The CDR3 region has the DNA TGTGCCAGCAGTGGGACTAGCGGGGGGGCCCACGAGCAGTACTTC. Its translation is CASSGTSGGAHEQYF.

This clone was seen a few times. Here the CDR3 reads CASRTGNYYEQYF. CDR3 sequence (DNA): TGTGCCAGCAGGACAGGGAACTACTACGAGCAGTACTTC. V is TRBV6-1 and J is TRBJ2-7; TRBD1 matches 7 bases. Trimming removed 6 bases from V and 3 bases from J; junction bases left unmatched: 5. CDR3 length: 13 amino acids. Germline loops: CDR1 MNHNS, CDR2 SASEGT.

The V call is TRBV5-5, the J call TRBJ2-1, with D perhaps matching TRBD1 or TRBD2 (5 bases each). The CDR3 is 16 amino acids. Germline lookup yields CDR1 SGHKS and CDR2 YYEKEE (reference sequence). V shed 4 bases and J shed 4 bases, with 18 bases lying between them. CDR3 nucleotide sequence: TGTGCCAGCAGCCCATCGTGGGGGTATTCGTACAATGAGCAGTTCTTC. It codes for CASSPSWGYSYNEQFF.

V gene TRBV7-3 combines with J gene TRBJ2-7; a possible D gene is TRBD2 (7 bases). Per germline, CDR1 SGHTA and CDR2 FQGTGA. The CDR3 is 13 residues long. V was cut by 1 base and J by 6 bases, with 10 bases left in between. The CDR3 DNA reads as TGTGCCAGCAGCTTAAACGGGGGGCGCGAGCAGTACTTC. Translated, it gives CASSLNGGREQYF.

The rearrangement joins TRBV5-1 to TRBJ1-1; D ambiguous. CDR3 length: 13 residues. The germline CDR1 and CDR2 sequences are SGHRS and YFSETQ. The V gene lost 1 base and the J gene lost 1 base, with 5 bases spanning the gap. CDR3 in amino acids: CASSLLGNTEAFF. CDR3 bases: TGCGCCAGCAGCTTGTTGGGGAACACTGAAGCTTTCTTT.

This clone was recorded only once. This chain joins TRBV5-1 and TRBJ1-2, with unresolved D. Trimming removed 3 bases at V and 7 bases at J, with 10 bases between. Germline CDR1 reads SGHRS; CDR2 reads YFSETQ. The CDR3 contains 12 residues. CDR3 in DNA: TGCGCCAGCAGCTCCAGCTATCGTGGCTACACCTTC. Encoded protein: CASSSSYRGYTF.

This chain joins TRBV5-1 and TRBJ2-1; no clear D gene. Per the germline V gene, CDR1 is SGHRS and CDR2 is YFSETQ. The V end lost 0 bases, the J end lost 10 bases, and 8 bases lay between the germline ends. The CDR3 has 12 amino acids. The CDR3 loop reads CASSLARNEQFF. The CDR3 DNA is TGCGCCAGCAGCTTGGCTCGGAACGAGCAGTTCTTC.

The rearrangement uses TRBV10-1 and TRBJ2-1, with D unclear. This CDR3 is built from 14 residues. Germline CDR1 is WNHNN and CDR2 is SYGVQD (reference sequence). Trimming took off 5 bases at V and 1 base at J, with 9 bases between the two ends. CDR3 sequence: CASSNGNSYNEQFF. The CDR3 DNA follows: TGCGCCAGCAGTAATGGAAATTCCTACAATGAGCAGTTCTTC.

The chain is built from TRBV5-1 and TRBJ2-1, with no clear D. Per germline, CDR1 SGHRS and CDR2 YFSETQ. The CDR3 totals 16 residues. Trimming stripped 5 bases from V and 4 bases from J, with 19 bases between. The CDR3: CASSSYLGPRYNEQFF. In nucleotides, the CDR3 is TGCGCCAGCAGTTCATATTTAGGGCCGAGATACAATGAGCAGTTCTTC.

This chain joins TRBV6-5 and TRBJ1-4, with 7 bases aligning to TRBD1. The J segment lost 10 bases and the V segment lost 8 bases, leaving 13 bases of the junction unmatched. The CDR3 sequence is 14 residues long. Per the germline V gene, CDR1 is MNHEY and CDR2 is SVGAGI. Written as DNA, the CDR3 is TGTGCCAGCTCAGGGACAGCGGTTGTAGGAAAACTGTTTTTT. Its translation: CASSGTAVVGKLFF.